This entry describes one T cell receptor (beta chain). V was pared by 0 bases and J by 5 bases, with 8 bases of the junction left unmatched. CDR3 length: 16 residues. The germline CDR1 and CDR2 sequences are MNHEY and SMNVEV (reference sequence). The data derive from a study of CD8 T cells in Susac syndrome. RNA was extracted with the RNeasy kit, and a quantity of about 0.45 to 1 ug was reverse transcribed using random hexamers. TCR beta CDR3 was amplified by immunoSEQ covering 54 Vbeta and 13 Jbeta. TCRdb used MiXCR to reprocess the immunoSEQ multiplex PCR reads, holding one entry per CDR3 protein. The sample includes almost 450,000 distinct CDR3 sequences, more than 80% seen only once; the top ten take about 0.12%. From blood CD8+ and CD4+ T cells, TCR beta sequences were generated. Multiple sclerosis controls were treatment-naive patients with stable or active relapsing-remitting disease. TEMRA cells were enriched by FACS, while CD8+ and CD4+ T cells were obtained through a negative isolation that was performed magnetically.

This sequence originates from a human donor with multiple sclerosis. The chain has TRBV27 and TRBJ2-7, with 9 bases identical to TRBD1. Sequences were obtained from CD8+ T cells from PBMCs. CDR3: CASSLSGQGFDDEQYF. The CDR3 DNA sequence: TGTGCCAGCAGTTTATCCGGACAGGGGTTTGATGACGAGCAGTACTTC.